The rows below give T cell receptor beta chains drawn from one sample of a study of cytotoxic CD8 clonotypes in ibrutinib-treated CLL. Some clones are missing from TCRdb's copy, which holds only in-frame ones; the method was immunoSEQ multiplex PCR. The data show more than 200,000 clones, 70% seen once. The sequenced sample was PBMCs, obtained after 24 months of ibrutinib treatment. Receptor source: a human donor with chronic lymphocytic leukemia. Both conserved end residues are part of each CDR3.

>TRBV30|TRBJ2-2
CAWRDTGSLGELFF
>TRBV6-5|TRBJ2-3
CASRNEGHLSDTQYF
>TRBV13|TRBJ2-7
CASSLLGEQYF
>TRBV7-8|TRBJ1-1
CASSIRIQTMNTEAFF
>TRBV19|TRBJ1-2
CASSPQGSNYGYTF
>TRBV6-5|TRBJ1-5
CASSSIGQPQHF
>TRBV28|TRBJ2-6
CASSITLGANVLTF
>TRBV5-6|TRBJ2-7
CASSPSLPGQLSGSYEQYF
>TRBV29-1|TRBJ1-3
CSVALGAAGNTIYF
>TRBV5-1|TRBJ1-2
CASSSGKGVVSSGYTF
>TRBV7-9|TRBJ1-3
CASSPTPRDGHSGNTIYF
>TRBV4-1|TRBJ1-4
CASSQADRGANEKLFF
>TRBV18|TRBJ1-5
CASSPATGAVSAQHF
>TRBV28|TRBJ1-2
CASSPPGQNYGYTF
>TRBV14|TRBJ2-2
CASSQEGTGVYTGELFF
>TRBV11-2|TRBJ2-5
CASSQPGLAGETQYF
>TRBV30|TRBJ1-5
CAWSRTAGNQPQHF
>TRBV29-1|TRBJ2-3
CSAWPWVADTQYF
>TRBV4-3|TRBJ1-4
CASSQEGTTNEKLFF
>TRBV28|TRBJ2-7
CASSHAMAGPSYEQYF
>TRBV7-2|TRBJ2-1
CASSVTQSGLAVYNEQFF
>TRBV27|TRBJ2-7
CASSLFQTGGREQYF
>TRBV7-6|TRBJ2-2
CASSQLRGTGELFF
>TRBV6-1|TRBJ2-3
CASRQTGDTQYF
>TRBV9|TRBJ1-3
CASSGRTGEGNTIYF
>TRBV11-2|TRBJ2-5
CASSRGTSGQETQYF
>TRBV12-5|TRBJ1-5
CASAQGLSNQPQHF
>TRBV28|TRBJ1-5
CASSPGGPQHF
>TRBV7-9|TRBJ1-2
CASSSDTVLTGYTF
>TRBV6-1|TRBJ2-7
CASSEEVGGSRSYEQYF
>TRBV9|TRBJ1-5
CASSVDEGAGQPQHF
>TRBV7-2|TRBJ2-3
CASSLGDYTDTQYF
>TRBV7-3|TRBJ2-7
CASSLSPGRHEQYF
>TRBV6-5|TRBJ2-7
CASSTRLAGTYEQYF
>TRBV6-6|TRBJ1-2
CASSYSGQGLDYGYTF
>TRBV28|TRBJ1-1
CASSRSTSGLWNTEAFF
>TRBV7-6|TRBJ2-7
CASSPLTGPEQYF
>TRBV6-5|TRBJ2-5
CASSYGTAKETQYF
>TRBV30|TRBJ2-2
CAWTPGTSGSTGELFF
>TRBV29-1|TRBJ1-1
CSVVQPGAKAFF
>TRBV7-9|TRBJ2-1
CASSGSGTSGSSYNEQFF
>TRBV5-6|TRBJ2-1
CASSPSAGGYQVGEQFF
>TRBV10-3|TRBJ2-1
CAISEGPTVGHEQFF
>TRBV6-6|TRBJ2-3
CASSGTTNTQYF
>TRBV19|TRBJ1-1
CASSAGVETEAFF
>TRBV29-1|TRBJ2-5
CSAALDKTQYF
>TRBV10-2|TRBJ2-5
CASSYGVQETQYF
>TRBV7-7|TRBJ2-3
CASSPGREDTQYF
>TRBV28|TRBJ2-5
CASSLGRQETQYF
>TRBV19|TRBJ2-5
CASTFRGTSEQETQYF
>TRBV7-9|TRBJ2-7
CASRNTASGIYEQYF
>TRBV2|TRBJ2-6
CASSEAPTGSGANVLTF
>TRBV11-1|TRBJ2-3
CASGWLADTQYF
>TRBV7-7|TRBJ2-1
CASSQGGGGNEQFF
>TRBV13|TRBJ2-5
CASSLGPSGSETQYF
>TRBV6-5|TRBJ2-3
CASSRTGATDTQYF
>TRBV15|TRBJ2-6
CATSRGQGAVSGANVLTF
>TRBV30|TRBJ2-5
CAAGDETQYF
>TRBV10-3|TRBJ2-3
CAIGEGDTQYF
>TRBV28|TRBJ2-5
CASSSLRDRGIRETQYF